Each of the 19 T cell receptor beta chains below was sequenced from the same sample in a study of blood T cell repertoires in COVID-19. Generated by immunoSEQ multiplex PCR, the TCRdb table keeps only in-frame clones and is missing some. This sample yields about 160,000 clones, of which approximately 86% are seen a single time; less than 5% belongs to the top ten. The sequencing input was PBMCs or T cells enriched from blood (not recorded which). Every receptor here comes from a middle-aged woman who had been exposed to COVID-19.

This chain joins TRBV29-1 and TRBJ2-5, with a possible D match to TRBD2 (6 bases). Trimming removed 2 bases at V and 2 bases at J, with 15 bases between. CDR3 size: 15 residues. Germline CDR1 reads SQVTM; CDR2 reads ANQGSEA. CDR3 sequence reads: CSVEPRSGAQETQYF. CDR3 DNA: TGCAGCGTTGAACCAAGGTCGGGAGCTCAAGAGACCCAGTACTTC.

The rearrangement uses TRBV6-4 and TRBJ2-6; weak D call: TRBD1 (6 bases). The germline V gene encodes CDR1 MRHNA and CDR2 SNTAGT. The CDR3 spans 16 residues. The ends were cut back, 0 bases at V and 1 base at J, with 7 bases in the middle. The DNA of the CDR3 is TGTGCCAGCAGTGACTCCGGGACATCTGGGGCCAACGTCCTGACTTTC. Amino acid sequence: CASSDSGTSGANVLTF.

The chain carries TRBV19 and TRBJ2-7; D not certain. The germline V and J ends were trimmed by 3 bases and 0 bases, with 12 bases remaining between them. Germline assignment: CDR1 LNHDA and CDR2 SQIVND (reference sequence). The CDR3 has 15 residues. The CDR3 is CASSIGDLSSYEQYF. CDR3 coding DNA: TGTGCCAGTAGTATTGGAGACTTAAGCTCCTACGAGCAGTACTTC.

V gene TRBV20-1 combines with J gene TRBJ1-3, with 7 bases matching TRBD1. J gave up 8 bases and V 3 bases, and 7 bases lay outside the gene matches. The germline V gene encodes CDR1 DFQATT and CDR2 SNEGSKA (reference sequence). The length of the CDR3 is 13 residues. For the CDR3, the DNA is TGCAGTGCTAGTTCGACAGGGTTGTACACCATATATTTT. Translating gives CSASSTGLYTIYF.

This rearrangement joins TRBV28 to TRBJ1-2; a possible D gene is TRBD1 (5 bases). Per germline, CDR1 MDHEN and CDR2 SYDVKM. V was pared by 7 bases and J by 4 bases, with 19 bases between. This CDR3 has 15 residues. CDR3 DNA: TGTGCCAGCACCAATAGTGGGGGGAGAGGCTATGGCTACACCTTC. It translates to CASTNSGGRGYGYTF.

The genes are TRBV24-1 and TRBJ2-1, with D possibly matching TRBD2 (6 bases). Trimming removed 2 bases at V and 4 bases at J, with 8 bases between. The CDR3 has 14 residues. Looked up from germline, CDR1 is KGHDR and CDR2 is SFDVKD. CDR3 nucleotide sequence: TGTGCCACCAGTGATTCTAGCGTTTACAATGAGCAGTTCTTC. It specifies CATSDSSVYNEQFF.

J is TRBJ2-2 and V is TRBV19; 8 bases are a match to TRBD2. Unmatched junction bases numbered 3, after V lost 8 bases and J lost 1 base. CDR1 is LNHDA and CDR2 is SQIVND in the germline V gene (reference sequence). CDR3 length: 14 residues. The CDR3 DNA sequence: TGTGCCAGTTTACTAGCGGTGAACACCGGGGAGCTGTTTTTT. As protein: CASLLAVNTGELFF. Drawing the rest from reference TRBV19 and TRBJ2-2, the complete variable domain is DGGITQSPKYLFRKEGQNVTLSCEQNLNHDAMYWYRQDPGQGLRLIYYSQIVNDFQKGDIAEGYSVSREKKESFPLTVTSAQKNPTAFYLCASLLAVNTGELFFGEGSRLTVL.

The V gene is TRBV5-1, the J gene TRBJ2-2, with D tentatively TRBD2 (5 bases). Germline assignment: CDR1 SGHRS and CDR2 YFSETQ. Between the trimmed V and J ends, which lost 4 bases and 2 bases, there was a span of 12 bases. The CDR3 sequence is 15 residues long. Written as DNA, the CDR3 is TGCGCCAGCAGCCCAGGAGGCAGAAACACCGGGGAGCTGTTTTTT. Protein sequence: CASSPGGRNTGELFF. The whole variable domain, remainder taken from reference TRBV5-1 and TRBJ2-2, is KAGVTQTPRYLIKTRGQQVTLSCSPISGHRSVSWYQQTPGQGLQFLFEYFSETQRNKGNFPGRFSGRQFSNSRSEMNVSTLELGDSALYLCASSPGGRNTGELFFGEGSRLTVL.

Here the CDR3 DNA reads TGTGCCAGTAGAGATGACAGGTTCGATGAGCAGTTCTTC. This translates into CASRDDRFDEQFF. The chain joins TRBV19 to TRBJ2-1, with D perhaps matching TRBD1 (6 bases). The V and J ends lost 6 bases and 8 bases respectively, with 14 bases between them. The CDR3 has 13 amino acids. In germline, CDR1 is LNHDA, CDR2 SQIVND (reference sequence). Based on the CDR3 plus reference TRBV19 and TRBJ2-1, the full variable domain is DGGITQSPKYLFRKEGQNVTLSCEQNLNHDAMYWYRQDPGQGLRLIYYSQIVNDFQKGDIAEGYSVSREKKESFPLTVTSAQKNPTAFYLCASRDDRFDEQFFGPGTRLTVL.

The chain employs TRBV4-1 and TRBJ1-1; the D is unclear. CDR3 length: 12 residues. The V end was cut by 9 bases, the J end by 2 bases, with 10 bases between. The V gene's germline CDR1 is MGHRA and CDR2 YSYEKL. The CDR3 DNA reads TGCGCCAGTTCGGGATTAAACACTGAAGCTTTCTTT. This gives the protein CASSGLNTEAFF.

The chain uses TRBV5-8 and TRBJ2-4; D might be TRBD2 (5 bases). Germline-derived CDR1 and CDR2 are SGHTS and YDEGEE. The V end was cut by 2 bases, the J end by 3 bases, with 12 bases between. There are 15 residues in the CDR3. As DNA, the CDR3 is TGTGCCAGCAGCTTACCTAGCACCTTCAAAAACATTCAGTACTTC. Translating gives CASSLPSTFKNIQYF.

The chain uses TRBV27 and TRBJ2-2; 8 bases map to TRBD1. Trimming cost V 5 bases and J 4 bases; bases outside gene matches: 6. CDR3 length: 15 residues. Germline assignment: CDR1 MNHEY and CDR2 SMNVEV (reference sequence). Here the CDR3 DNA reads TGTGCCAGCAGTCTAAACACAGGGGGCACCGGGGAGCTGTTTTTT. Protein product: CASSLNTGGTGELFF.

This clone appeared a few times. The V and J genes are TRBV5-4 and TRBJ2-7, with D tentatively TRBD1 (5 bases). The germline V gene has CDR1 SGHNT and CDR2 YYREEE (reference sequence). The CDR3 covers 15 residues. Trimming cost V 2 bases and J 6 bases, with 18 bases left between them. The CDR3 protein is CASSLGALPSTEQYF. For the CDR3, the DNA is TGTGCCAGCAGCTTAGGGGCACTACCCTCTACCGAGCAGTACTTC.

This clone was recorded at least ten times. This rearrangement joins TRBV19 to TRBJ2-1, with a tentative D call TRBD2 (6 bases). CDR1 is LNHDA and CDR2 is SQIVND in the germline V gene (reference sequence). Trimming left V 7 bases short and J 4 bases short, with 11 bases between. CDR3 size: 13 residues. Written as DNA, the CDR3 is TGTGCCAGTAAATTGACTAGTTACAATGAGCAGTTCTTC. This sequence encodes CASKLTSYNEQFF.

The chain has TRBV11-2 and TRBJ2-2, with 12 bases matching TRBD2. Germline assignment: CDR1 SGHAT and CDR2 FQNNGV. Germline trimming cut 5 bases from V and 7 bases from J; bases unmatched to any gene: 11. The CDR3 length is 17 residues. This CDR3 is CASSPTTSGRKIGELFF. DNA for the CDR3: TGTGCCAGCAGCCCGACTACTAGCGGGAGGAAAATCGGGGAGCTGTTTTTT. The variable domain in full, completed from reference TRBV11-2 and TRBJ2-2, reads EAGVAQSPRYKIIEKRQSVAFWCNPISGHATLYWYQQILGQGPKLLIQFQNNGVVDDSQLPKDRFSAERLKGVDSTLKIQPAKLEDSAVYLCASSPTTSGRKIGELFFGEGSRLTVL.

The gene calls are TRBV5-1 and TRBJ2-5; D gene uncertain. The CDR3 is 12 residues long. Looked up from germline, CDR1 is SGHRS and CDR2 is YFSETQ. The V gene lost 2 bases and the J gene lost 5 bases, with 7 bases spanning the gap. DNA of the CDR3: TGCGCCAGCAGCTTAAACCGGGAGACCCAGTACTTC. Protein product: CASSLNRETQYF. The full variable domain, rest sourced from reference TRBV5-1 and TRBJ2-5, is KAGVTQTPRYLIKTRGQQVTLSCSPISGHRSVSWYQQTPGQGLQFLFEYFSETQRNKGNFPGRFSGRQFSNSRSEMNVSTLELGDSALYLCASSLNRETQYFGPGTRLLVL.

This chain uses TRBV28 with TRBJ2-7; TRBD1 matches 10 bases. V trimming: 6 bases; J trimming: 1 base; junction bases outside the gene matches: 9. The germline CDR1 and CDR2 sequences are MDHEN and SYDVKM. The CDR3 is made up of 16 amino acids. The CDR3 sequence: CASRRRQGAPSYEQYF. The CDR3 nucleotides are TGTGCCAGCAGACGTCGACAGGGGGCCCCATCCTACGAGCAGTACTTC.

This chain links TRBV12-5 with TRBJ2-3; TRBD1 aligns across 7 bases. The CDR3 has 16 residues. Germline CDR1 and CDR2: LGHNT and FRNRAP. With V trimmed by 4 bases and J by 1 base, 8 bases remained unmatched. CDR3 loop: CASGSALTGRTDTQYF. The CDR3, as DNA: TGTGCTAGTGGTTCAGCCCTGACAGGGCGCACAGATACGCAGTATTTT.

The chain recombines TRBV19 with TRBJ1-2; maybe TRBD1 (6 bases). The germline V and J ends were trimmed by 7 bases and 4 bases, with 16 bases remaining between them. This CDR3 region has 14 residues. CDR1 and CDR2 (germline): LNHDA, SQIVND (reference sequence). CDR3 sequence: CASTPGAISYGYTF. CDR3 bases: TGTGCCAGTACCCCAGGGGCGATTTCCTATGGCTACACCTTC.